This T cell receptor beta chain comes out of a study of blood T cell repertoires in COVID-19 (dated by TCRdb to the early 2020s). With regard to the full study: Samples covering the acute and convalescent phases of COVID-19 were provided by collaborators in the United States, Italy and Spain. The prospective study material was composed of cDNA or gDNA derived from T cells, B-cell-depleted T cells, or PBMCs. Where available, HLA class I and class II types were obtained from metadata supplied by the sample provider rather than from assay-based typing. Sample metadata almost always included a de-identified subject ID, COVID-19 status, age in years and sex. Subjects who had been exposed to COVID-19, were actively infected with it, or had recovered from it provided the deeply sampled blood TCRbeta repertoires that made up the dataset. The samples were drawn from two sources: the first 160 participants of the ongoing ImmuneRACE study, and 1,000 to 1,500 subjects contributed by 6 global collaborators. The repertoires were released in a freely available public database intended as a resource for research on the immune response to SARS-CoV-2. Findings and caveats that apply to the study as a whole: Clinical and demographic metadata were provided uncurated, with the amount varying by source and participant.

TCRbeta CDR3 regions were amplified from genomic DNA by means of the immunoSEQ Assay, a bias-controlled multiplex PCR. Concerning the study's data processing: Within the assay, amplification of reference gene primers was used to estimate how many nucleated cells each sample contained. To quantify the absolute abundance of each unique TCRbeta CDR3 rearrangement, sequence reads were collapsed and filtered. Productive Simpson clonality was computed per sample as the square root of Simpson's diversity index over productive rearrangements. The immuneACCESS repertoire file appears here via TCRdb, limited to in-frame rearrangements. These files lack a portion of the clones; in checked studies, under half of the deficit traces to unresolved V genes, and the cause of the others is not known. V and J calls and clone size are those listed in that table; D and trimming were worked out from the DNA. The sample includes fewer than 450,000 clones, with 88% observed a single time. Of the sample, more than 0.95% is held by the ten largest clones.

For this clone: What this receptor recognizes is not known. Nothing much larger sits one base from this clone, and base qualities are not available.

In the prospective study, participants were about 18 to 90 years old, resided in under 30 geographic areas of the United States, and were enrolled through a virtual design. To assign participants to cohorts, the prospective study relied on clinical history that participants themselves reported in a screening survey and a study questionnaire. ImmuneRACE Cohort 3 recovered participants were defined by two consecutive negative NP/OP PCR tests, healthcare professional clearance, or symptom resolution. Mobile phlebotomists in the prospective study collected whole blood, serum and a nasopharyngeal or oropharyngeal swab from every participant. Participants in the prospective study had the option to provide additional blood draws and questionnaires over an approximately 2-month period. Before DNA extraction, blood samples from the prospective study were shipped at room temperature or frozen. CDR3 length: 15 amino acids, cysteine to phenylalanine. Only the CDR3 DNA stays, 45 bases, in frame from base 1. For CDR1 and CDR2, the germline V gene lists SGHVS and FQNEAQ. The junction carries 11 bases between V and J, which are trimmed by 1 base and 2 bases respectively.

The receptor was isolated from a young woman who had recovered from COVID-19. The sequence links TRBV7-8 to TRBJ2-5; the D gene identity is not certain. Specimen: PBMCs or T cells enriched from blood (not recorded which). The bases are TGTGCCAGCAGCTTAGAATCCTTGTATCAAGAGACCCAGTACTTC. It is translated as CASSLESLYQETQYF.